Presented here are 23 T cell receptor beta chains from one specimen sequenced in a study of regulatory T cells in long-lasting Graves disease. The time point was: newly diagnosed GD, antithyroid drugs for less than 3 months. RNA extracted from PBMCs served as the sequencing template. Assembly of TCR beta libraries relied on iRepertoire HTBI primers together with Arm-PCR of CDR3 regions. TCRdb analysed the multiplex PCR reads with MiXCR anew, one entry per CDR3 protein. The table records 400,000 to 450,000 distinct CDR3 sequences, 15% of them present only once. These data were also filed under a second study, of T cells in Graves' hyperthyroidism and ophthalmopathy.

Sequenced material: peripheral blood mononuclear cells (PBMCs), taken at new diagnosis, from a patient treated with antithyroid drugs. These receptors all stem from a woman in her 30s with Graves disease.

In this sample, this clonotype turned up once. This may arise from a read error, as a much more abundant clone is one base away. The J gene is TRBJ2-1, the V gene TRBV12-3 or TRBV12-4, with TRBD2 matching 10 bases. The CDR3 is made up of 16 amino acids. The CDR3: CAGRRLAGPSYNEQFF. Written as DNA, the CDR3 is TGTGCCGGCAGGCGACTAGCGGGTCCCTCCTACAATGAGCAGTTCTTC.

This clonotype was picked up many times. The CDR3 sequence: CASNTGDRVIDEQYF. DNA of the CDR3: TGTGCCAGCAATACGGGGGACAGGGTTATCGACGAGCAGTACTTC. This rearrangement joins TRBV6-1 to TRBJ2-7, with TRBD1 matching 9 bases. Unmatched junction bases numbered 12, after V lost 7 bases and J lost 5 bases. Germline V gives CDR1 MNHNS, CDR2 SASEGT. The CDR3 extends over 15 amino acids.

There are a few counts of this clonotype. The chain has TRBV9 and TRBJ1-2; D not certain. CDR3 length: 13 amino acids. CDR1 and CDR2 (germline): SGDLS, YYNGEE. Trimming took off 0 bases at V and 8 bases at J, with 11 bases between the two ends. CDR3 protein: CASSVGGGGGYTF. CDR3 coding DNA: TGTGCCAGCAGCGTAGGGGGAGGTGGAGGCTACACCTTC.

The chain carries TRBV29-1 and TRBJ1-3, with D perhaps TRBD1 (6 bases). Trimming stripped 4 bases from V and 2 bases from J, with 12 bases between. Germline V gives CDR1 SQVTM, CDR2 ANQGSEA. This CDR3 comprises 14 residues. This CDR3 is CSVAGTGPGNTIYF. DNA for the CDR3: TGCAGCGTTGCGGGAACAGGGCCTGGAAACACCATATATTTT.

V gene TRBV24-1 combines with J gene TRBJ1-1; unclear D gene. This CDR3 is 13 amino acids long. The ends were cut back, 4 bases at V and 3 bases at J, with 8 bases in the middle. The germline gives CDR1 KGHDR, CDR2 SFDVKD. This chain's CDR3 is CATSDLDYTEAFF. In nucleotides, the CDR3 is TGTGCCACCAGTGACCTGGATTACACTGAAGCTTTCTTT.

Many counts were recorded for this clonotype. Written as DNA, the CDR3 is TGTGCCACCAGCAGAGATGATTTAGCGGGGGGTGAAGCTTTCTTT. Its protein product is CATSRDDLAGGEAFF. This chain uses TRBV15 with TRBJ1-1; a possible D gene is TRBD1 (5 bases). Between the trimmed V and J ends, which lost 0 bases and 7 bases, there was a span of 15 bases. This CDR3 contains 15 residues. CDR1 is LNHNV and CDR2 is YYDKDF in the germline V gene (reference sequence).

This clonotype was seen many times. The chain uses TRBV7-3 and TRBJ1-1; 8 bases are a match to TRBD1. V trimming: 6 bases; J trimming: 6 bases; junction bases outside the gene matches: 18. The CDR3 consists of 17 residues. The germline V gene has CDR1 SGHTA and CDR2 FQGTGA. Written as DNA, the CDR3 is TGTGCCAGCAGTCCTGGAAGGACAGGGAATATTAAGGCTGAAGCTTTCTTT. It translates to CASSPGRTGNIKAEAFF.

The V and J genes are TRBV12-3 or TRBV12-4 and TRBJ2-1; D might be TRBD1 or TRBD2, each matching 5 bases. The CDR3 is 13 amino acids. V shed 6 bases and J shed 10 bases, with 16 bases lying between them. The CDR3 coding sequence is TGTGCCAGCAGCTTGTCTGGGGGTACGGAGCAGTTCTTC. Translation gives CASSLSGGTEQFF.

This clonotype was counted many times. The genes are TRBV30 and TRBJ2-2; no clear D gene. Trimming took off 2 bases at V and 6 bases at J, with 7 bases between the two ends. From germline, CDR1 is GTSNPN and CDR2 SVGIG (reference sequence). There are 12 residues in the CDR3. CDR3 coding DNA: TGTGCCTGGAGTCGACTGGCCGGGGAGCTGTTTTTT. Protein product: CAWSRLAGELFF. The full variable domain, completed using reference TRBV30 and TRBJ2-2, is SQTIHQWPATLVQPVGSPLSLECTVEGTSNPNLYWYRQAAGRGLQLLFYSVGIGQISSEVPQNLSASRPQDRQFILSSKKLLLSDSGFYLCAWSRLAGELFFGEGSRLTVL.

This clonotype was seen more than once but under ten times. This chain connects TRBV10-2 to TRBJ2-4; D perhaps matches TRBD1 (6 bases). V gave up 2 bases and J gave up 4 bases, with 15 bases separating them. CDR3 length: 16 amino acids. Germline lookup yields CDR1 WSHSY and CDR2 SAAADI. The CDR3 DNA reads as TGCGCCAGCAGTGAGACCCTTCGACAGGAAAAAAACATTCAGTACTTC. Translated, it gives CASSETLRQEKNIQYF.

The chain has TRBV2 and TRBJ1-5, with D perhaps TRBD1 (6 bases). V lost 1 base and J lost 2, with 9 bases in between. Germline V CDR1 and CDR2: SNHLY, FYNNEI. This CDR3 is 15 amino acids long. The CDR3, as DNA: TGTGCCAGCAGTGAAGAACAGGGCGGCAATCAGCCCCAGCATTTT. Amino acids: CASSEEQGGNQPQHF.

The J gene is TRBJ2-7, the V gene TRBV18, with D unclear. Germline loops: CDR1 KGHSH, CDR2 LQKENI. The CDR3 spans 14 residues. The V end lost 0 bases, the J end lost 2 bases, and 8 bases lay between the germline ends. The CDR3 reads CASSPPVGPYEQYF. The CDR3 bases are TGTGCCAGCTCACCACCGGTCGGTCCCTACGAGCAGTACTTC.

This clonotype was detected a few times. The V and J genes are TRBV4-1 and TRBJ2-1; no clear D gene. The germline CDR1 and CDR2 sequences are MGHRA and YSYEKL. Trimming took off 3 bases at V and 7 bases at J, with 22 bases between the two ends. There are 17 residues in the CDR3. This chain's CDR3 is CASSQAPVVIGRNEQFF. CDR3 nucleotides: TGCGCCAGCAGCCAGGCCCCGGTAGTGATCGGGCGAAATGAGCAGTTCTTC.

This clonotype was seen only a few times. The rearrangement uses TRBV20-1 and TRBJ2-7; unclear D gene. Germline-derived CDR1 and CDR2 are DFQATT and SNEGSKA (reference sequence). The CDR3 loop spans 12 amino acids. Deletions cut 3 bases from V and 2 bases from J, with 8 bases between. The CDR3 sequence: CSASYSPYEQYF. DNA of the CDR3: TGCAGTGCTAGCTATAGTCCCTACGAGCAGTACTTC.

This clonotype was recorded a few times. The CDR3 sequence: CSVVQETQYF. CDR3 nucleotide sequence: TGCAGCGTCGTCCAAGAGACCCAGTACTTC. The rearrangement uses TRBV29-1 and TRBJ2-5, with D unresolved. Germline-derived CDR1 and CDR2 are SQVTM and ANQGSEA. This CDR3 is built from 10 residues. Trimming removed 6 bases at V and 1 base at J, with 3 bases between.

This clonotype has just one count. This may arise from a read error, as a much more abundant clone is one base away. The rearrangement joins TRBV3-1 to TRBJ1-6; TRBD1 might be the D (5 bases). CDR3 length: 16 residues. The germline V gene encodes CDR1 LGHDT and CDR2 YNNKEL (reference sequence). The CDR3 coding sequence is TGTACCAGCAGCCGGGAGGGACGGACAAGGAATTCACCCCTCCACTTT. Translated: CTSSREGRTRNSPLHF.

This clonotype occurred many times. The rearrangement joins TRBV28 to TRBJ1-1, with 9 bases matching TRBD1. Trimming cost V 6 bases and J 0 bases; bases outside gene matches: 5. The CDR3 runs 15 residues. Germline V CDR1 and CDR2: MDHEN, SYDVKM. The CDR3 spells CASSPGQGLNTEAFF. In DNA, the CDR3 is TGTGCCAGCAGCCCCGGACAGGGGTTGAACACTGAAGCTTTCTTT.

The chain combines TRBV7-9 with TRBJ2-2; D possibly uses TRBD1 or TRBD2 (5 bases each). The germline V gene encodes CDR1 SEHNR and CDR2 FQNEAQ (reference sequence). The CDR3 length is 14 residues. Trimming cost V 5 bases and J 6 bases, with 13 bases left between them. This chain's CDR3 is CASSPGGGPGELFF. In nucleotides, the CDR3 is TGTGCCAGCAGCCCCGGTGGGGGTCCCGGGGAGCTGTTTTTT.

This clonotype showed up just a few times. This chain connects TRBV29-1 to TRBJ1-1; no clear D gene. V lost 6 bases and J lost 5, with 16 bases in between. CDR1 and CDR2 (germline): SQVTM, ANQGSEA. CDR3 length: 13 amino acids. The CDR3 nucleotides read TGCAGCGTGTGGGTATCCTCGGGGACTGAAGCTTTCTTT. The encoded protein is CSVWVSSGTEAFF.

This clonotype was counted ten times or more. In nucleotides, the CDR3 is TGCAGTGCTAGAGATGACAGGGGGCGAACAGATACGCAGTATTTT. This codes for CSARDDRGRTDTQYF. V gene TRBV20-1 combines with J gene TRBJ2-3; 10 nucleotides match TRBD1. Looked up from germline, CDR1 is DFQATT and CDR2 is SNEGSKA (reference sequence). The V gene end was trimmed by 0 bases and the J gene end by 3 bases; junction bases not matched to a gene: 3. The CDR3 has 15 amino acids.

The sample holds many counts of this clonotype. The chain links TRBV3-1 to TRBJ2-5; D might be TRBD2 (6 bases). Germline V CDR1 and CDR2: LGHDT, YNNKEL (reference sequence). This CDR3 has 13 residues. V lost 3 bases, J lost 5 bases, and 10 bases lay in between. CDR3 in amino acids: CASSHGAGETQYF. The CDR3 bases are TGTGCCAGCAGCCACGGGGCGGGGGAGACCCAGTACTTC.

At least ten counts were recorded for this clonotype. The genes are TRBV6-1 and TRBJ2-1, with D perhaps TRBD2 (5 bases). Germline-derived CDR1 and CDR2 are MNHNS and SASEGT. V lost 7 bases, J lost 2 bases, and 9 bases lay in between. This CDR3 has 13 residues. CDR3 coding DNA: TGTGCCAGCACGAGCGGTCCCTACAATGAGCAGTTCTTC. It codes for CASTSGPYNEQFF.

This clonotype was seen many times. The chain combines TRBV12-3 or TRBV12-4 with TRBJ2-7; 9 bases are a match to TRBD1. The CDR3 runs to 15 residues. V was clipped by 5 bases and J by 3 bases; unmatched bases: 8. This chain's CDR3 is CASSPTGGGHYEQYF. The CDR3 DNA sequence: TGTGCCAGCAGTCCTACAGGGGGCGGCCACTACGAGCAGTACTTC.